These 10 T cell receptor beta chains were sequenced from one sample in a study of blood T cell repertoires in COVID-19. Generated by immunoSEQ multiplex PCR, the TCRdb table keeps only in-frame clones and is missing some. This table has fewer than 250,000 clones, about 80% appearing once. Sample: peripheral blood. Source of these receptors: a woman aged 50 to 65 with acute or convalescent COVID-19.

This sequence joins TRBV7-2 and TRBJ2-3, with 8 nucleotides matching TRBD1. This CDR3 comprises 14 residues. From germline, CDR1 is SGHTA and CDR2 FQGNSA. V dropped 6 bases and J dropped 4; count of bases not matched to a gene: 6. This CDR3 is CASSLGQGADTQYF. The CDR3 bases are TGTGCCAGCAGTCTCGGACAGGGAGCAGATACGCAGTATTTT.

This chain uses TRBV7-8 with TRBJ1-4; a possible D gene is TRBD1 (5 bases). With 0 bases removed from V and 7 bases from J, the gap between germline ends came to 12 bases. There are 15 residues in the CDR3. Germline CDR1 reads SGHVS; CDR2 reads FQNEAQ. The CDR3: CASSLASGIVEKLFF. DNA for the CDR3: TGTGCCAGCAGCTTAGCGTCAGGGATCGTTGAAAAACTGTTTTTT.

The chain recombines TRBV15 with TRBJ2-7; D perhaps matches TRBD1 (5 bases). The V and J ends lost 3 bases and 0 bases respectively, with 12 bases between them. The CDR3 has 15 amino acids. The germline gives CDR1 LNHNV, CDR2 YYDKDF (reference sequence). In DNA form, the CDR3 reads TGTGCCACCAGCAGCCGAGACAGAAGCTCCTACGAGCAGTACTTC. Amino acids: CATSSRDRSSYEQYF.

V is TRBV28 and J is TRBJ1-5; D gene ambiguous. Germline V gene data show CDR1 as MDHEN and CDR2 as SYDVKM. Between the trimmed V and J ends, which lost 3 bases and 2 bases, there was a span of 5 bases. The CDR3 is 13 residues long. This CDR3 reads CASSFGGNQPQHF. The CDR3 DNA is TGTGCCAGCAGTTTCGGGGGCAATCAGCCCCAGCATTTT. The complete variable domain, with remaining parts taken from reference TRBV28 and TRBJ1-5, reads DVKVTQSSRYLVKRTGEKVFLECVQDMDHENMFWYRQDPGLGLRLIYFSYDVKMKEKGDIPEGYSVSREKKERFSLILESASTNQTSMYLCASSFGGNQPQHFGDGTRLSIL.

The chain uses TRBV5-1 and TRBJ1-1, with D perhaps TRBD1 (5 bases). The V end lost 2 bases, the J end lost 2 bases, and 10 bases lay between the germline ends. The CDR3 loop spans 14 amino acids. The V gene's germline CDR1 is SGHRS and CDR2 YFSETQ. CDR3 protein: CASSLAGYNTEAFF. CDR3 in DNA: TGCGCCAGCAGCTTAGCAGGGTACAACACTGAAGCTTTCTTT.

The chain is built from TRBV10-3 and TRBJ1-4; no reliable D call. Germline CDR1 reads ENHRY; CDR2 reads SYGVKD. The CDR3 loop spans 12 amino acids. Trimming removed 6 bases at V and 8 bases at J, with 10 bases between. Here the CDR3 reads CAISGGREKLFF. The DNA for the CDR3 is TGTGCCATCAGCGGAGGCAGAGAAAAACTGTTTTTT.

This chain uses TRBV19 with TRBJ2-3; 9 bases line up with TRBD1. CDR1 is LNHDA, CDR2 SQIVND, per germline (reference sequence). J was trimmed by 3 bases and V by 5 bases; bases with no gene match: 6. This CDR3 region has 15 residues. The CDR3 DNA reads TGTGCCAGTAGTTTCGACAGGGGGTTAACAGATACGCAGTATTTT. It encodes CASSFDRGLTDTQYF.

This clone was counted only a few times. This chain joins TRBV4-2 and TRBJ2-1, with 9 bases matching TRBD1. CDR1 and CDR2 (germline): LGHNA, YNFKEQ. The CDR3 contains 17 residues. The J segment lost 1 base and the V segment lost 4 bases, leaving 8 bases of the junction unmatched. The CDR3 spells CASSRAVTGGSYNEQFF. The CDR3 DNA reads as TGTGCCAGCAGCCGAGCCGTGACAGGGGGGTCCTACAATGAGCAGTTCTTC.

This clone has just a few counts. The CDR3 reads CASRIGGAGGELFF. DNA of the CDR3: TGTGCCAGTCGGATTGGGGGGGCCGGCGGGGAGCTGTTTTTT. This chain uses TRBV19 with TRBJ2-2; a weak D match, TRBD2 (7 bases). The CDR3 is 14 amino acids. The V end lost 8 bases, the J end lost 7 bases, and 17 bases lay between the germline ends. Germline V lookup: CDR1 LNHDA, CDR2 SQIVND (reference sequence).

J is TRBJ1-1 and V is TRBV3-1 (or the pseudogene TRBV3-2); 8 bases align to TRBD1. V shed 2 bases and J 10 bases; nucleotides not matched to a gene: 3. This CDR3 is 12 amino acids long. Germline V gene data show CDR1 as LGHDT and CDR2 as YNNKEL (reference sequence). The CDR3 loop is CASSQSDRGAFF. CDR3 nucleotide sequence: TGTGCCAGCAGCCAATCCGACAGGGGAGCTTTCTTT.